Following are 20 T cell receptor beta chains from one sample sequenced in a study of identical twins (dated by TCRdb to the mid-2010s). Receptors were amplified or captured by 5' RACE. Sequencing was performed on an Illumina HiSeq 2000. TCRdb reprocessed the public reads (quality trimming at Q25 with fastp, clone calling with MiXCR) and kept in-frame beta chains. Identical CDR3 proteins give one entry, which carries the most common genes and DNA. This sample has 400,000 to 600,000 distinct CDR3 sequences in its table, and 20% to 25% of those were observed once. The ten largest clones add up to around 0.5% of the sample. These same records also appear under a second study, on yellow fever vaccine responses in identical twins.

Sequencing was done on a sample of CD4+ T cells sorted from blood. The receptors derive from a woman younger than 30 in good health.

The table lists this clonotype with a few counts. This sequence joins TRBV27 and TRBJ2-3; D might be TRBD1 (6 bases). The CDR3 extends over 16 amino acids. The V gene's germline CDR1 is MNHEY and CDR2 SMNVEV (reference sequence). V gave up 6 bases and J gave up 0 bases, with 16 bases separating them. In DNA, the CDR3 is TGTGCCAGCAGCCGCCCCACAGGGATGAGCACAGATACGCAGTATTTT. This gives the protein CASSRPTGMSTDTQYF.

J is TRBJ2-2 and V is TRBV14; D unresolved. With 2 bases removed from V and 3 bases from J, the gap between germline ends came to 4 bases. CDR1 is SGHDN and CDR2 is FVKESK in the germline V gene. The CDR3 runs 13 residues. The CDR3 reads CASSQLDTGELFF. The CDR3 bases are TGTGCCAGCAGCCAACTAGACACCGGGGAGCTGTTTTTT.

This clonotype was observed a handful of times. The rearrangement uses TRBV2 and TRBJ1-2, with TRBD1 matching 8 bases. The CDR3 has 14 amino acids. Per the germline V gene, CDR1 is SNHLY and CDR2 is FYNNEI. V shed 7 bases, J shed 6 bases, and the junction held 10 bases outside the gene matches. In DNA form, the CDR3 reads TGTGCCAGCACTGCGACAGGGGCGACGGATGGCTACACCTTC. Amino acid sequence: CASTATGATDGYTF.

This clonotype was seen more than once but under ten times. The chain carries TRBV12-3 or TRBV12-4 and TRBJ2-7; D remains unclear. V was clipped by 6 bases and J by 0 bases, with 9 bases between them. CDR3 length equals 13 residues. CDR3: CASRTLNSYEQYF. The CDR3 DNA sequence: TGTGCCAGCAGGACGCTTAACTCCTACGAGCAGTACTTC.

The chain couples TRBV5-4 to TRBJ2-3, with 8 bases that match TRBD1. V lost 3 bases to trimming and J lost 2 bases; unmatched junction nucleotides: 5. The CDR3 runs 15 residues. Looked up from germline, CDR1 is SGHNT and CDR2 is YYREEE (reference sequence). The chain's CDR3 is CASSSTGASTDTQYF. The CDR3 region has the DNA TGTGCCAGCAGCTCGACAGGGGCCTCCACAGATACGCAGTATTTT.

This clonotype was observed a handful of times. The chain links TRBV11-2 to TRBJ2-2; D is ambiguous. Deletions cut 5 bases from V and 7 bases from J, with 5 bases between. The germline V gene has CDR1 SGHAT and CDR2 FQNNGV. The CDR3 sequence is 11 residues long. The CDR3 sequence: CASSTVGELFF. CDR3 sequence (DNA): TGTGCCAGCAGCACGGTCGGGGAGCTGTTTTTT.

This clonotype was observed a few times. The chain employs TRBV7-2 and TRBJ2-7, with a tentative D call TRBD1 (5 bases). This CDR3 region has 13 residues. V lost 3 bases, J lost 5 bases, and 11 bases lay in between. Germline V gene data show CDR1 as SGHTA and CDR2 as FQGNSA. CDR3 region: CASSFSRANEQYV. CDR3 DNA: TGTGCCAGCAGCTTCTCCAGGGCCAACGAGCAGTACGTC.

This sequence joins TRBV5-1 and TRBJ1-3, with D uncertain. Trimming pared 0 bases from V and 0 bases from J, leaving 13 bases between. CDR1 is SGHRS and CDR2 is YFSETQ in the germline V gene. The CDR3 sequence is 17 residues long. CDR3 region: CASSLGVHPSSGNTIYF. As DNA, the CDR3 is TGCGCCAGCAGCTTGGGGGTACACCCGAGCTCTGGAAACACCATATATTTT.

The gene calls are TRBV6-2 or TRBV6-3 and TRBJ2-2, with 8 bases identical to TRBD2. The germline V gene has CDR1 MNHEY and CDR2 SVGEGT. The CDR3 loop spans 14 amino acids. Losses at the gene ends were 2 bases for V and 8 bases for J; bases not matched to a gene: 4. The CDR3 loop is CASSYAGTRGELFF. The CDR3 DNA reads as TGTGCCAGCAGTTACGCCGGGACTAGGGGGGAGCTGTTTTTT.

This sequence joins TRBV18 and TRBJ2-2; D might be TRBD1 (6 bases). Germline values: CDR1 KGHSH, CDR2 LQKENI. Trimming left V 0 bases short and J 7 bases short, with 12 bases between. This CDR3 is 15 amino acids long. The CDR3 sequence: CASSPPRGSNGELFF. In nucleotides, the CDR3 is TGTGCCAGCTCACCACCGAGGGGGTCGAACGGGGAGCTGTTTTTT.

V and J are TRBV16 and TRBJ1-6; a possible D gene is TRBD1 (5 bases). This CDR3 has 15 amino acids. Per germline, CDR1 KGHSY and CDR2 FQNENV. The V and J ends lost 4 bases and 7 bases respectively, with 14 bases between them. Here the CDR3 DNA reads TGTGCCAGCAGCCCAATCCTTACAGGCAATTCACCCCTCCACTTT. This sequence encodes CASSPILTGNSPLHF.

The rearrangement joins TRBV10-3 to TRBJ2-3; D unresolved. With 11 bases removed from V and 2 bases from J, the gap between germline ends came to 14 bases. The CDR3 consists of 13 residues. CDR1 and CDR2 (germline): ENHRY, SYGVKD. CDR3 sequence: CAGGPAPTDTQYF. The CDR3 DNA follows: TGTGCCGGCGGCCCGGCCCCCACAGATACGCAGTATTTT.

The chain couples TRBV12-3 or TRBV12-4 to TRBJ2-1, with TRBD2 matching over 10 bases. This CDR3 spans 15 amino acids. Trimming took 3 bases from V and 7 from J; bases not matched to a gene: 6. The CDR3 reads CASSLWASGGNEQFF. The CDR3 DNA sequence: TGTGCCAGCAGTTTGTGGGCTAGCGGGGGAAATGAGCAGTTCTTC.

The CDR3 bases are TGCGCCAGCACCAAGGGACAGTACAATGAGCAGTTCTTC. This gives the protein CASTKGQYNEQFF. This sequence joins TRBV5-1 and TRBJ2-1; TRBD1 matches at 7 bases. V lost 6 bases and J lost 4; bases outside the gene matches: 4. The CDR3 totals 13 residues. Germline CDR1 SGHRS, CDR2 YFSETQ. The whole variable domain, filled in from reference TRBV5-1 and TRBJ2-1, reads KAGVTQTPRYLIKTRGQQVTLSCSPISGHRSVSWYQQTPGQGLQFLFEYFSETQRNKGNFPGRFSGRQFSNSRSEMNVSTLELGDSALYLCASTKGQYNEQFFGPGTRLTVL.

This chain uses TRBV12-5 with TRBJ2-1; 7 bases align to TRBD2. With V trimmed by 6 bases and J by 4 bases, 9 bases remained unmatched. Per the germline V gene, CDR1 is LGHNT and CDR2 is FRNRAP. The CDR3 is 15 residues long. CDR3 coding DNA: TGTGCTAGTGGGAATAACGGGAGGTCTTACAATGAGCAGTTCTTC. Protein product: CASGNNGRSYNEQFF.

In its sample, this clonotype was seen a few times. The V call is TRBV4-1, the J call TRBJ1-6, with 8 positions matching TRBD1. The trim removed 6 bases at V and 5 bases at J, leaving 9 bases unmatched. Germline V lookup: CDR1 MGHRA, CDR2 YSYEKL. There are 16 residues in the CDR3. The CDR3 reads CASRLKTGADNSPLHF. The CDR3 region has the DNA TGCGCCAGCAGGCTGAAGACAGGGGCGGATAATTCACCCCTCCACTTT.

The table lists this clonotype with a few counts. This chain uses TRBV27 with TRBJ1-6, with D tentatively TRBD1 (6 bases). This CDR3 has 16 residues. V was clipped by 6 bases and J by 4 bases, with 16 bases between them. Germline CDR1 reads MNHEY; CDR2 reads SMNVEV (reference sequence). The CDR3 DNA is TGTGCCAGCAGGGACAGCCCTGACCTTTATAATTCACCCCTCCACTTT. Residues: CASRDSPDLYNSPLHF.

The rearrangement links TRBV5-1 to TRBJ2-1; the D gene is possibly TRBD2 (6 bases). This CDR3 is 16 amino acids long. Trimming cost V 0 bases and J 3 bases, with 13 bases left between them. CDR1 and CDR2 (germline): SGHRS, YFSETQ. Here the CDR3 reads CASSLGGELRYNEQFF. The CDR3 bases are TGCGCCAGCAGCTTGGGGGGGGAGTTGCGCTACAATGAGCAGTTCTTC. Looking up the rest from reference TRBV5-1 and TRBJ2-1 gives the full variable domain: KAGVTQTPRYLIKTRGQQVTLSCSPISGHRSVSWYQQTPGQGLQFLFEYFSETQRNKGNFPGRFSGRQFSNSRSEMNVSTLELGDSALYLCASSLGGELRYNEQFFGPGTRLTVL.

This rearrangement joins TRBV5-1 to TRBJ2-3; 8 bases are shared with TRBD1. The CDR3 length is 14 residues. Germline CDR1 and CDR2: SGHRS and YFSETQ. V was clipped by 3 bases and J by 4 bases; unmatched bases: 4. This CDR3 reads CASSSGTGADTQYF. CDR3 in DNA: TGCGCCAGCAGCTCCGGGACAGGTGCAGATACGCAGTATTTT.

V usage is TRBV6-4 and J usage is TRBJ2-3; TRBD2 matches 10 bases. The J segment lost 4 bases and the V segment lost 5 bases, leaving 9 bases of the junction unmatched. The CDR3 contains 16 residues. CDR1 is MRHNA and CDR2 is SNTAGT in the germline V gene. CDR3 protein: CASSFLAGGRADTQYF. The CDR3 nucleotides read TGTGCCAGCAGTTTCTTAGCGGGGGGCCGGGCAGATACGCAGTATTTT.